The rows below give T cell receptor beta chains drawn from one sample of a study of T cells in Graves' hyperthyroidism and ophthalmopathy. TCRdb redid the calling of the multiplex PCR reads with MiXCR, one entry per CDR3 protein. The sample shows 250,000 or so distinct CDR3 sequences, roughly 15% of them seen only once. Sequencing was carried out using blood. The receptors shown here come from a woman aged 45-59 years with Graves' hyperthyroidism that later progressed to Graves' ophthalmopathy. CDR3s include the opening cysteine and the closing phenylalanine or tryptophan.

TRBJ2-2,TRBV7-7,CASSFGVPIHTGELFF
TRBJ2-6,TRBV28,CASSFISGANVLTF
TRBJ2-7,TRBV6-1,CASSSRRSGGALYEQYF
TRBJ2-2,TRBV6-1,CASSEGTSGTPGTGELFF
TRBJ2-3,TRBV6-2/TRBV6-3,CASSYRASTSTDTQYF
TRBJ2-6,TRBV12-3/TRBV12-4,CASSLATSGFSGANVLTF
TRBJ1-2,TRBV7-9,CASSLARQDYGYTF
TRBJ1-4,TRBV7-8,CASSYRSATNEKLFF
TRBJ2-1,TRBV2,CASHGRSYNEQFF
TRBJ2-2,TRBV4-1,CASSVLAGGDTGELFF
TRBJ2-5,TRBV20-1,CSARRAETQYF
TRBJ1-1,TRBV18,CASSPVDRRPTEAFF
TRBJ2-2,TRBV7-3,CASSHTTENTGELFF
TRBJ2-1,TRBV20-1,CSVQGNDNEQFF
TRBJ2-7,TRBV4-1,CASSHGRDTSYEQYF
TRBJ1-6,TRBV7-9,CASSLVHLTAGGSPLHF
TRBJ1-6,TRBV12-3/TRBV12-4,CASSLALSSDGTSTPLHF
TRBJ2-5,TRBV9,CASSGGVGEAQQETQYF
TRBJ2-1,TRBV7-9,CASRGPGQIYNEQFF
TRBJ2-1,TRBV10-2,CASSGLANEQFF
TRBJ1-1,TRBV14,CASSPRVFGTEAFF
TRBJ1-2,TRBV7-6,CASSPTRRGGYTF
TRBJ1-5,TRBV4-1,CASSLGFLGNQPQHF
TRBJ2-7,TRBV3-1,CASRDRGGDEQYF
TRBJ2-1,TRBV20-1,CSVVAGVTYNEQFF
TRBJ2-2,TRBV12-3/TRBV12-4,CASSPGQTNTGELFF
TRBJ1-1,TRBV14,CASSQEGGWTEAFF
TRBJ2-7,TRBV20-1,CSARERTSGGEQYF
TRBJ2-5,TRBV6-1,CASRAGYQETQYF
TRBJ2-5,TRBV11-2,CASSQVGARGETQYF
TRBJ2-5,TRBV5-1,CASREQGASETQYF
TRBJ1-1,TRBV7-9,CAPKRQDGTEAFF
TRBJ2-1,TRBV6-2/TRBV6-3,CASRATGGRDNEQFF
TRBJ2-7,TRBV27,CASSFQFGTGGHEQYF
TRBJ2-7,TRBV28,CASSYEAEQYF
TRBJ1-5,TRBV28,CASSRKFQPQHF
TRBJ1-1,TRBV9,CASSANIQPNTEAFF
TRBJ2-4,TRBV28,CASSSTGTGSNIQYF
TRBJ2-7,TRBV7-9,CASSTETSGPYEQYF
TRBJ2-2,TRBV29-1,CSPEPTGAPTGELFF
TRBJ2-7,TRBV6-1,CASSWDSYYEQYF
TRBJ2-7,TRBV5-6,CASSTRPYEQYF
TRBJ2-5,TRBV3-1,CASSPYQGSETQYF
TRBJ1-5,TRBV9,CASSRDRVGQPQHF
TRBJ2-7,TRBV4-1,CASSQPWRYEQYF
TRBJ1-1,TRBV30,CAWSRGLVNSEAFF
TRBJ1-5,TRBV6-2/TRBV6-3,CASSYGWGENQPQHF
TRBJ1-2,TRBV25-1,CASSGQGIYGYTF
TRBJ1-6,TRBV6-1,CASSPLLGPPLHF
TRBJ2-7,TRBV11-2,CASGLETSGRAGQYF
TRBJ1-2,TRBV3-1,CASSQDPAGGGYTF
TRBJ1-1,TRBV7-9,CASSLIGPSGTEAFF
TRBJ2-3,TRBV5-1,CASSIRLAGGTDTQYF
TRBJ2-3,TRBV2,CASSPSRRGGTDTQYF
TRBJ2-5,TRBV6-5,CASSYTSGSKTQYF
TRBJ1-1,TRBV6-1,CASSYDNTEAFF